Shown below are 26 T cell receptor beta chains from a single sample sequenced in a study of vaccination effects on CD4 cells after COVID-19. For these receptors, no antigen is known. CD4+ T cells specific for antigen were expanded with viral peptide pools by the ViraFEST assay before sequencing. Isolating CD4+ T cells followed approximately ten days of culture. Two doses of BNT162b2 or mRNA-1273 vaccine were administered to participants. The assay was immunoSEQ multiplex PCR, and TCRdb's table has in-frame clones only and misses some. The sample lists approximately 28,000 clones; roughly four fifths were seen once. The sequencing used CD4+ T cells from PBMCs cultured with HCoV-229E spike peptides, collected after COVID-19 vaccination. The origin of the receptors is a human donor who received a COVID-19 vaccine.

The chain uses TRBV10-2 and TRBJ2-5; D possibly matches TRBD1 or TRBD2 (7 bases each). V was clipped by 3 bases and J by 5 bases, with 16 bases between them. The CDR3 runs 15 residues. Germline V lookup: CDR1 WSHSY, CDR2 SAAADI. The CDR3 reads CASSDPGGVGETQYF. CDR3 sequence (DNA): TGCGCCAGCAGTGACCCAGGGGGGGTCGGTGAGACCCAGTACTTC.

This chain joins TRBV27 and TRBJ2-5, with D unresolved. Trimming left V 2 bases short and J 0 bases short, with 7 bases between. This CDR3 has 14 amino acids. Germline V gene sequence: CDR1 MNHEY, CDR2 SMNVEV (reference sequence). The CDR3 protein is CASSLMGYQETQYF. CDR3 DNA sequence: TGTGCCAGCAGTTTAATGGGTTACCAAGAGACCCAGTACTTC.

This clone has only a few counts. The gene calls are TRBV9 and TRBJ2-5, with D unresolved. V was cut by 0 bases and J by 5 bases, with 14 bases left in between. Germline CDR1 and CDR2: SGDLS and YYNGEE. The CDR3 runs to 15 residues. The CDR3 DNA reads TGTGCCAGCAGCGTAGCGAGTGGGATGTGGGAGACCCAGTACTTC. It yields the protein CASSVASGMWETQYF.

By frequency in the sample, this clone is medium-sized. The CDR3: CASTPTSGVQETQYF. The CDR3 DNA is TGCGCCAGCACCCCGACTAGCGGGGTCCAAGAGACCCAGTACTTC. The chain has TRBV5-1 and TRBJ2-5, with 11 positions matching TRBD2. In germline, CDR1 is SGHRS, CDR2 YFSETQ. V was clipped by 6 bases and J by 1 base; unmatched bases: 5. CDR3 size: 15 residues. Together with reference TRBV5-1 and TRBJ2-5, the CDR3 gives the full variable domain: KAGVTQTPRYLIKTRGQQVTLSCSPISGHRSVSWYQQTPGQGLQFLFEYFSETQRNKGNFPGRFSGRQFSNSRSEMNVSTLELGDSALYLCASTPTSGVQETQYFGPGTRLLVL.

This sequence joins TRBV27 and TRBJ2-2, with TRBD2 as a possible D gene (5 bases). Germline loops: CDR1 MNHEY, CDR2 SMNVEV (reference sequence). V lost 3 bases and J lost 5, with 10 bases in between. The CDR3 sequence is 14 residues long. CDR3 sequence: CASSFTSLTGELFF. DNA for the CDR3: TGTGCCAGCAGTTTCACTAGTTTAACCGGGGAGCTGTTTTTT.

Only one count was recorded for this clone. This rearrangement joins TRBV10-3 to TRBJ2-1, with 13 bases lining up with TRBD2. This CDR3 has 16 amino acids. In germline, CDR1 is ENHRY, CDR2 SYGVKD. Trimming took 0 bases from V and 6 from J; bases not matched to a gene: 2. The CDR3 here is CAISESGLAGTNEQFF. The CDR3, as DNA: TGTGCCATCAGTGAGTCGGGACTAGCGGGAACCAATGAGCAGTTCTTC.

The genes are TRBV5-1 and TRBJ2-1; 11 nucleotides align to TRBD2. V was clipped by 6 bases and J by 7 bases; unmatched bases: 9. This CDR3 is 15 amino acids long. Germline CDR1 reads SGHRS; CDR2 reads YFSETQ. DNA of the CDR3: TGCGCCAGCAAATTAACTAGCGGGAGTTTAAATGAGCAGTTCTTC. Translated: CASKLTSGSLNEQFF.

A single count supports this clone. V is TRBV7-9 and J is TRBJ2-5, with TRBD1 identical over 7 bases. The CDR3 runs to 18 residues. The germline V gene has CDR1 SEHNR and CDR2 FQNEAQ (reference sequence). V lost 5 bases, J lost 2 bases, and 17 bases stayed unmatched. This chain's CDR3 is CASSPDRIQGPAQETQYF. CDR3 coding DNA: TGTGCCAGCAGCCCCGACCGGATACAGGGGCCCGCGCAAGAGACCCAGTACTTC.

This rearrangement joins TRBV5-1 to TRBJ2-3; D might be TRBD1 (5 bases). V was cut by 4 bases and J by 2 bases, with 14 bases left in between. CDR3 size: 15 residues. Germline CDR1 is SGHRS and CDR2 is YFSETQ. The DNA of the CDR3 is TGCGCCAGCAGCCTCTCGGACACTATCACAGATACGCAGTATTTT. Protein product: CASSLSDTITDTQYF. The entire variable domain, with the rest obtained from reference TRBV5-1 and TRBJ2-3, is as follows: KAGVTQTPRYLIKTRGQQVTLSCSPISGHRSVSWYQQTPGQGLQFLFEYFSETQRNKGNFPGRFSGRQFSNSRSEMNVSTLELGDSALYLCASSLSDTITDTQYFGPGTRLTVL.

The rearrangement links TRBV24-1 to TRBJ2-5; TRBD1 or TRBD2 may be the D gene (5 bases each). The CDR3 loop spans 18 amino acids. Trimming stripped 4 bases from V and 2 bases from J, with 22 bases between. Germline V lookup: CDR1 KGHDR, CDR2 SFDVKD. The CDR3 DNA sequence: TGTGCCACCAGTGAGGGACGCCGCTTTGCCCTTAAACAAGAGACCCAGTACTTC. Translation gives CATSEGRRFALKQETQYF.

J is TRBJ1-1 and V is TRBV27; 10 positions match TRBD1. The trim removed 3 bases at V and 5 bases at J, leaving 3 bases unmatched. The CDR3 is 14 residues long. Per germline, CDR1 MNHEY and CDR2 SMNVEV (reference sequence). The CDR3 spells CASSFRDRGTEAFF. The CDR3 nucleotides are TGTGCCAGCAGTTTCCGGGACAGGGGAACTGAAGCTTTCTTT.

The chain employs TRBV27 and TRBJ2-7; D ambiguous. V dropped 5 bases and J dropped 7 bases, with 18 bases sitting between them. Germline assignment: CDR1 MNHEY and CDR2 SMNVEV (reference sequence). The CDR3 loop spans 14 amino acids. The CDR3 nucleotides read TGTGCCAGCAGTGGGGTGGGGTCTAGTCGGGAGCAGTACTTC. Translating it yields CASSGVGSSREQYF.

This clone was observed a handful of times. The chain couples TRBV19 to TRBJ2-3; D ambiguous. The CDR3 covers 13 residues. V was pared by 6 bases and J by 0 bases, with 7 bases between. Germline CDR1 and CDR2: LNHDA and SQIVND (reference sequence). The chain's CDR3 is CASRQTSTDTQYF. CDR3 nucleotides: TGTGCCAGTAGACAGACTAGCACAGATACGCAGTATTTT.

The chain employs TRBV9 and TRBJ2-3; 10 positions agree with TRBD2. In germline, CDR1 is SGDLS, CDR2 YYNGEE. V shed 3 bases, J shed 2 bases, and the junction held 6 bases outside the gene matches. The CDR3 totals 16 residues. This CDR3 reads CASSEFGTSDTDTQYF. The CDR3 DNA sequence: TGTGCCAGCAGCGAATTCGGGACTAGCGACACAGATACGCAGTATTTT.

The chain links TRBV10-3 to TRBJ1-1, with D hard to call. Germline CDR1 reads ENHRY; CDR2 reads SYGVKD. V lost 3 bases to trimming and J lost 1 base, with 9 bases between them. The CDR3 is 14 amino acids. The DNA for the CDR3 is TGTGCCATCAGTGACTTTCTGGGGAACACTGAAGCTTTCTTT. Protein: CAISDFLGNTEAFF.

This chain uses TRBV7-6 with TRBJ2-5, with 8 positions matching TRBD2. V was clipped by 5 bases and J by 5 bases; unmatched bases: 7. CDR3 length equals 14 residues. The germline V gene has CDR1 SGHVS and CDR2 FNYEAQ. DNA for the CDR3: TGTGCCAGCAGCATCAGCGGGGGCGGGGAGACCCAGTACTTC. Encoded protein: CASSISGGGETQYF.

V gene TRBV10-2 combines with J gene TRBJ2-2, with 13 positions matching TRBD2. The CDR3 covers 19 residues. Germline lookup yields CDR1 WSHSY and CDR2 SAAADI. V dropped 3 bases and J dropped 4; count of bases not matched to a gene: 11. Here the CDR3 reads CASSDPSGLAGAATGELFF. In DNA form, the CDR3 reads TGCGCCAGCAGTGACCCGTCAGGACTAGCGGGAGCGGCCACCGGGGAGCTGTTTTTT.

This rearrangement joins TRBV10-1 to TRBJ2-1; 10 bases align to TRBD2. This CDR3 is built from 14 residues. Germline CDR1 and CDR2: WNHNN and SYGVQD (reference sequence). V lost 5 bases, J lost 8 bases, and 6 bases stayed unmatched. DNA of the CDR3: TGCGCCAGCAGTAGCGGGAGGGCCAGGGATGAGCAGTTCTTC. This sequence encodes CASSSGRARDEQFF.

The rearrangement links TRBV3-1 (or the pseudogene TRBV3-2) to TRBJ1-4, with a tentative D call TRBD1 (5 bases). V shed 3 bases and J shed 11 bases, with 16 bases lying between them. The CDR3 consists of 14 residues. The germline gives CDR1 LGHDT, CDR2 YNNKEL (reference sequence). The CDR3 nucleotides are TGTGCCAGCAGCCAGGGGGGGTCAGGAGGGAAACTGTTTTTT. Translation: CASSQGGSGGKLFF.

A single count supports this clone. The genes are TRBV19 and TRBJ2-3; tentatively, D is TRBD2 (6 bases). The germline gives CDR1 LNHDA, CDR2 SQIVND (reference sequence). The V end lost 3 bases, the J end lost 8 bases, and 12 bases lay between the germline ends. The CDR3 is made up of 13 amino acids. The CDR3 sequence is CASSIGSEGTQYF. The CDR3 bases are TGTGCCAGTAGTATCGGATCGGAGGGTACGCAGTATTTT.

This clone appeared a single time. The gene calls are TRBV11-1 and TRBJ2-3, with 7 bases fitting TRBD1. Trimming at V came to 5 bases and at J to 6 bases, leaving 14 bases not matched to a gene. The CDR3 sequence is 16 residues long. Germline V gene lookup returns CDR1 SGHAT and CDR2 FQDESV (reference sequence). CDR3 in amino acids: CASSQGDGPRRDTQYF. As DNA, the CDR3 is TGTGCCAGCAGCCAGGGGGACGGGCCCCGAAGGGATACGCAGTATTTT.

The sample holds a few counts of this clone. J is TRBJ1-1 and V is TRBV12-3 or TRBV12-4; possible D gene TRBD1, 6 bases. V dropped 4 bases and J dropped 11 bases, with 11 bases sitting between them. The CDR3 totals 11 residues. Here the CDR3 DNA reads TGTGCCAGCAGTTCGGGACAAAGGGCTTTCTTT. Translated: CASSSGQRAFF.

The V call is TRBV3-1 (or the pseudogene TRBV3-2), the J call TRBJ1-2; D unclear. V dropped 2 bases and J dropped 10 bases, with 8 bases sitting between them. CDR1 LGHDT and CDR2 YNNKEL come from the germline V gene (reference sequence). The CDR3 extends over 11 amino acids. The chain's CDR3 is CASSQFEAYTF. CDR3 nucleotides: TGTGCCAGCAGCCAATTTGAAGCCTACACCTTC.

This CDR3 is CATSRNSNQPQHF. Written as DNA, the CDR3 is TGTGCCACCTCTAGGAATAGCAATCAGCCCCAGCATTTT. The chain recombines TRBV7-2 with TRBJ1-5; D is unclear. The CDR3 totals 13 residues. Trimming left V 10 bases short and J 0 bases short, with 10 bases between. The germline V gene has CDR1 SGHTA and CDR2 FQGNSA.

This chain uses TRBV15 with TRBJ2-7, with 8 bases lining up with TRBD2. This CDR3 contains 14 residues. Germline values: CDR1 LNHNV, CDR2 YYDKDF (reference sequence). J gave up 3 bases and V 0 bases, and 1 base lay outside the gene matches. CDR3 residues: CATSRDTSGYEQYF. Written as DNA, the CDR3 is TGTGCCACCAGCAGAGATACTAGCGGCTACGAGCAGTACTTC.

The rearrangement joins TRBV7-9 to TRBJ2-7; either TRBD1 or TRBD2 may fit D (6 bases each). This CDR3 contains 14 residues. Trimming removed 4 bases at V and 7 bases at J, with 17 bases between. Germline lookup yields CDR1 SEHNR and CDR2 FQNEAQ (reference sequence). CDR3 sequence reads: CASSSDGGRREQYF. CDR3 nucleotides: TGTGCCAGCAGCTCAGATGGGGGGCGCCGGGAGCAGTACTTC.